This T cell receptor beta chain was observed in a study of beta chain features in type 1 diabetes. Study-wide findings and caveats: Shortening of TCRB CDR3s, moderate but significant, appeared in all four CD4+ subsets of Type 1 diabetes patients. Patients' naive, central memory and Treg TCRB repertoires seemed closer to one another than those of healthy donors.

Sequenced material consisted of expressed TCRB transcripts (all of the isolated RNA was reverse transcribed). Sequenced by immunoSEQ multiplex PCR; TCRdb stores in-frame clones only, minus some. The table records over 650,000 clones, over 13% of them present only once. About this clone itself: Its antigen is not known.

The V segment lost 4 bases and the J segment 6 bases; nucleotides outside the gene matches: 9. Germline CDR1 SGDLS, CDR2 YYNGEE. The CDR3 is 15 residues long. The sample was naive CD4+ T cells from blood. This TCR came from a man aged 18 to 35 with type 1 diabetes. V is TRBV9 and J is TRBJ2-3; 9 bases align to TRBD2. The DNA for the CDR3 is TGTGCCAGCAGCTCCCGGACTAGCGAGATGGATACGCAGTATTTT. As protein: CASSSRTSEMDTQYF.